This T cell receptor beta chain was captured by sequencing in a study of T-cell reconstitution after alpha-beta-depleted transplantation in children. Unique molecular identifiers featured in how the TCRbeta library was prepared. TCRdb used MiXCR to reprocess the PCR reads, holding one entry per CDR3 protein. The sample yields 250,000 to 300,000 distinct CDR3 sequences, around 9.1% seen once. V dropped 4 bases and J dropped 3; count of bases not matched to a gene: 4. Germline V lookup: CDR1 MDHEN, CDR2 SYDVKM. The length of the CDR3 is 14 residues. Many counts were recorded for this clonotype. This receptor was obtained from a boy under two years old with acute myeloid leukemia, due to receive a stem cell transplant. The sample consisted of PBMCs, taken before TCRalphabeta/CD19-depleted stem cell transplant. This chain joins TRBV28 and TRBJ2-3; 7 positions match TRBD2. The chain's CDR3 is CASSWAGVTDTQYF. The CDR3 DNA sequence: TGTGCCAGCAGTTGGGCGGGAGTAACAGATACGCAGTATTTT.